This entry concerns a single TCR beta chain. Antigen: not known. The sample originates from a study of T cell repertoires in cytomegalovirus infection. On the study more broadly: Both recently identified HLA-C-restricted and well-studied HLA-B-restricted CMV epitopes were used in the study. CMV infection and matching HLA type were both indicated by public TCR beta signatures.

General study findings and limits: In two of eight donors, the top clonotype was HLA-C-restricted CMV-specific.

TCRdb used MiXCR to reprocess the reads, holding one entry per CDR3 protein. The sample comprises some 350,000 distinct CDR3 sequences, 25% to 30% of which are singletons, and 20% rests with the top ten. This receptor was identified in a human donor in good health (CMV status not recorded). Some clones in this sample may be carry-over from other donors' samples. This material consisted of cultured PBMCs, taken from culture after CMV antigen stimulation.

This chain's CDR3 is CASSSSYGGSTGELFF. The CDR3 coding sequence is TGTGCCAGCAGTTCCTCCTATGGCGGTAGTACCGGGGAGCTGTTTTTT. The rearrangement joins TRBV27 to TRBJ2-2; no clear D. CDR1 and CDR2 (germline): MNHEY, SMNVEV (reference sequence). The CDR3 extends over 16 amino acids. V dropped 4 bases and J dropped 5 bases, with 17 bases sitting between them.